The entry that follows covers one T cell receptor beta chain sequence. Profiling relied on immunoSEQ multiplex PCR, and the TCRdb table lists in-frame clones only, not all of them. The sample includes fewer than 200,000 clones, over 85% of them seen just once. Germline CDR1 and CDR2: SEHNR and FQNEAQ (reference sequence). V lost 3 bases, J lost 4 bases, and 9 bases lay in between. This CDR3 is built from 14 residues. The source of the sample is a study of T cell responses to AZD1222 COVID-19 vaccine. Sample: peripheral blood, taken 28 days after the second dose of the MenACWY control vaccine. The source is an adult who received the MenACWY meningococcal vaccine as a control. This sequence joins TRBV7-9 and TRBJ2-2; D may match TRBD1 or TRBD2 (6 bases each). This CDR3 reads CASSLGGGTGELFF. CDR3 coding DNA: TGTGCCAGCAGCTTGGGGGGCGGCACCGGGGAGCTGTTTTTT.